This TCR beta chain stems from a study of blood T cells in healthy people across ages. About this clonotype itself: What it binds is unknown.

V was clipped by 0 bases and J by 6 bases, with 17 bases between them. CDR3 length equals 16 residues. Germline V gene data show CDR1 as SGHVS and CDR2 as FQNEAQ. The authors ran a second PCR of roughly 6 to 12 cycles using a sample-barcoded 5' primer and a J-beta primer mix. TCRdb re-called the 5' RACE reads with MiXCR, one entry per CDR3 protein. This sample yields around 940,000 distinct CDR3 sequences, of which 45% to 60% are seen a single time; over 20% belongs to the top ten. Notes on the study in general: Aged donors had fewer naive CD4+ cells and lower diversity than long-lived donors.

The genes are TRBV7-8 and TRBJ1-1; weak D call: TRBD1 (6 bases). Sample: blood. This clonotype originated in a woman aged 60-75 years in good health. This chain's CDR3 is CASSLALRGGVAEAFF. The DNA of the CDR3 is TGTGCCAGCAGCTTAGCCCTCAGGGGAGGGGTGGCTGAAGCTTTCTTT.